This T cell receptor beta chain comes out of a study of shared clonotypes between healthy human individuals (dated by TCRdb to the early 2020s). Describing the broader study: The cohort included a few men and a couple of women between 18 and 49 years of age. Libraries were prepared and TCR repertoires were sequenced by different laboratories using diverse techniques, in order to increase sequencing depth and limit assay-specific biases. Per donor, three plates each were used for CD4 naive and CD4 memory, two for CD8 naive, and one for CD8 memory. Per donor, leukapheresis produced somewhere between about 0.94 and 8.9 billion PBMCs. The study deeply sequenced blood TCR repertoires of five healthy adults to estimate repertoire size and the extent of clonotype sharing between individuals.

CD8 naive samples consisted of CD45RO-negative cells that were positively selected for CCR7, yielding a CD45RA+CCR7+ population without TemRA cells. The donors were healthy, HIV-negative adults with no recently reported acute infections or vaccinations. Every donor was a Caucasian adult living in Nashville, Tennessee, USA. After blood collection by leukapheresis, PBMCs were isolated using Ficoll-Histopaque density gradient centrifugation and then cryopreserved in the vapor phase of liquid nitrogen. Analytical flow cytometry was used to check the purity and quantity of every magnetically sorted T cell population. Each sorted fraction had its genomic DNA isolated and then quantified by UV absorbance on a Nanodrop 2000c. The germline V gene gives CDR1 as SQVTM and CDR2 as ANQGSEA. V and J are truncated by 1 base and 5 bases respectively, leaving an intervening sequence of 9 bases. Inclusive of the bounding cysteine and phenylalanine, the CDR3 is 13 residues long. Only the CDR3 DNA is retained, 39 bases long and in frame from the first base.

Using the deep immunoSEQ assay, multiplex PCR amplified TCR CDR3 regions from genomic DNA. Extracted genomic DNA from each cell subset was spread evenly across all wells of several immunoSEQ 96-well plates, with each plate serving as a replicate. Each replicate PCR for sorted subsets received 200 ng genomic DNA, equal to tens of thousands of T cell genomes. Purified libraries were measured with a Qubit 3.0 fluorometer, size-checked on a Bioanalyzer 2100, and measured again with the KAPA Library Quantification kit. Each immunoSEQ 96-well plate was sequenced on its own single-read 150-cycle Illumina NextSeq 550 flow cell. On the authors' methods: Because the immunoSEQ output held only junctional sequences and lacked quality scores, the filtering could not match the filtering applied to full-length reads. To assign V/J genes and CDR3, sequences were annotated using PyIR, a Python wrapper for IgBLAST v1.9, with IMGT germline references. Reads with weak V/J assignments (E-value above 1e-6), missing CDR3, stop codons, out-of-frame junctions, or ambiguous translated residues were removed. V3J clonotypes were defined by identical inferred V gene, J gene, and CDR3 amino acid sequence. To compute the percentage overlap between repertoires, the number of shared unique clonotypes was divided by the size of the smaller repertoire. Three approaches were used to assess repertoire richness: RTK rarefaction, the Chao1 estimator, and Recon v2.1 estimates of unobserved clonotypes. For all TCRbeta clonotypes obtained by the gDNA method from a handful of donors, generation probabilities were computed with OLGA. TCRdb obtained this table from immuneACCESS and retained in-frame rearrangements with V and J assigned. These tables miss some clones; where compared with another copy, unresolved V genes account for less than half of the shortfall, and the remainder is unexplained. From that table come the V and J calls and clone size; the DNA was used to work out D and trimming. The sample table records about 2.2 million clones; about 94% of these occur just once. Of the sample, about 1.7% is held by the ten largest clones.

About this clone: It lacks a known antigen. Within one base of it there is no much larger clone, and no base qualities were kept.

Overall results and qualifications from the work: Compared with non-shared clonotypes, clonotypes shared by all four sorted-subset donors had higher generation probabilities. About 5% of naive CD4, roughly 3.5% of naive CD8, around 2.3% of memory CD4, and about 0.4% of memory CD8 clonotypes were shared across a handful of donors. Naive subsets generally had larger estimated clonotype richness than memory subsets did. Rarefaction of sorted-subset datasets indicated incomplete sequencing despite the large sequencing depth. Sampling was restricted to blood, and TCR repertoires in tissues likely differ from the TCR repertoires found in blood. Pairwise subsampling led to the expectation that sequencing depth would affect the degree of clonotype sharing among donors. Because the study included only a small number of donors, the genetic and exposure-history diversity represented was limited.

The sequence came from a man between 18 and 29 years old in good health. Some clones in this sample may be carry-over from other donors' samples. Sequencing used naive CD8+ T cells from PBMCs. The cell subset or site label here, explained by the study, means: CD45RA+CCR7+. Here the chain combines TRBV29-1 and TRBJ2-1, with the D gene uncertain. The nucleotide sequence reads as follows: TGCAGCGTTGAAGGGGGTTTCCACAATGAGCAGTTCTTC. Its protein is CSVEGGFHNEQFF.